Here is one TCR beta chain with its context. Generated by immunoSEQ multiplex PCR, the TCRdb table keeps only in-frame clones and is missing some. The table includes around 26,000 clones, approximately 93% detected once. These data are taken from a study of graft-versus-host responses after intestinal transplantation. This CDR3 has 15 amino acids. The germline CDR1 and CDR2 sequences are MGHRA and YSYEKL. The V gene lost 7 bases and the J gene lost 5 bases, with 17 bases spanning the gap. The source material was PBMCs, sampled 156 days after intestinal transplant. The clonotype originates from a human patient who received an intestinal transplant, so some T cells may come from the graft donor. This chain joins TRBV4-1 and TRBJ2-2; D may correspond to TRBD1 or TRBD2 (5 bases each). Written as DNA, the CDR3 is TGCGCCAGCATCCCCCCCTGGGACCTTACCGGGGAGCTGTTTTTT. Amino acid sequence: CASIPPWDLTGELFF.